This T cell receptor (beta chain) was observed in a study of Ad26.COV2.S vaccination and SARS-CoV-2 variants. In the study overall: Ad26.COV2.S given intramuscularly, once or twice 56 days apart.

Points from the study as a whole: Vaccine recipients surpassed placebo recipients in spike-specific TCR breadth.

Generated by immunoSEQ multiplex PCR, the TCRdb table keeps only in-frame clones and is missing some. The sample includes approximately 480,000 clones, around nine tenths of them seen just once. The treatment denotes: roughly 18 received Ad26.COV2.S at low or high dose, single or two shots; 5 received placebo; per-sample allocation not given. At day 63 after the first vaccine or placebo injection, samples were drawn. Comments on this clone: Its antigen is not identified.

V was clipped by 5 bases and J by 3 bases, with 23 bases between them. Germline CDR1 is SGHTA and CDR2 is FQGNSA. This CDR3 contains 17 residues. The rearrangement links TRBV7-2 to TRBJ2-7; D might be TRBD1 (6 bases). This TCR was sampled from a person between 18 and 60 years old who received the Ad26.COV2.S COVID-19 vaccine or a placebo. The specimen was peripheral blood, collected in a trial of Ad26.COV2.S vaccine versus placebo. This CDR3 reads CASSPHPGTRVNYEQYF. The CDR3 nucleotides are TGTGCCAGCAGCCCCCACCCCGGGACAAGGGTTAACTACGAGCAGTACTTC.